The present T cell receptor beta chain was sequenced within a study of blood T cell repertoires in COVID-19. Study background: T cells, B-cell-depleted T cells, or PBMCs supplied cDNA or gDNA.

The table lists this clone with a few counts. The CDR3 is 14 amino acids. The germline V gene has CDR1 SGHAT and CDR2 FQNNGV. V lost 2 bases to trimming and J lost 7 bases, with 11 bases between them. Original processing notes: Scientists estimated how many nucleated cells there were by amplifying reference gene primers. Libraries were prepared by immunoSEQ multiplex PCR; TCRdb keeps only in-frame clonotypes and omits some of them. The DNA was the basis for D and trimming; V, J and clone size are from that table. The sample lists about 97,000 clones, around 87% occurring once. V is TRBV11-2 and J is TRBJ2-2, with a weak D call TRBD2 (5 bases). This sequence was found in a human donor in a cohort sampled during active COVID-19. The source material was peripheral blood. The CDR3 DNA is TGTGCCAGCAGCTTAACCACTAGGAGCGGGGAGCTGTTTTTT. Translating it yields CASSLTTRSGELFF. The full variable domain, in which reference TRBV11-2 and TRBJ2-2 provide the parts outside the CDR3, is EAGVAQSPRYKIIEKRQSVAFWCNPISGHATLYWYQQILGQGPKLLIQFQNNGVVDDSQLPKDRFSAERLKGVDSTLKIQPAKLEDSAVYLCASSLTTRSGELFFGEGSRLTVL.